The clone carrying this T cell receptor (beta chain) was seen only a few times. The CDR3 loop spans 15 amino acids. Trimming removed 0 bases at V and 5 bases at J, with 14 bases between. CDR1 is SGHRS and CDR2 is YFSETQ in the germline V gene. This specimen belongs to a study of cytomegalovirus exposure and HLA in healthy donors. Study context: Clustering assigned 81% of the roughly 430 genotyped donors to the Caucasian-associated ancestry cluster.

The PCR made use of 60 Vbeta and 13 Jbeta primers. Assay used: immunoSEQ multiplex PCR; TCRdb lists only in-frame clones, some missing. The sample records some 95,000 clones, 80% being singletons. The receptor was isolated from a young man in good health and CMV-seronegative. The specimen sequenced was PBMCs. The chain has TRBV5-1 and TRBJ1-1; D perhaps matches TRBD1 (6 bases). The CDR3 DNA reads as TGCGCCAGCAGCTTGGAACCAGGGGCTGGGACTGAAGCTTTCTTT. Protein: CASSLEPGAGTEAFF.